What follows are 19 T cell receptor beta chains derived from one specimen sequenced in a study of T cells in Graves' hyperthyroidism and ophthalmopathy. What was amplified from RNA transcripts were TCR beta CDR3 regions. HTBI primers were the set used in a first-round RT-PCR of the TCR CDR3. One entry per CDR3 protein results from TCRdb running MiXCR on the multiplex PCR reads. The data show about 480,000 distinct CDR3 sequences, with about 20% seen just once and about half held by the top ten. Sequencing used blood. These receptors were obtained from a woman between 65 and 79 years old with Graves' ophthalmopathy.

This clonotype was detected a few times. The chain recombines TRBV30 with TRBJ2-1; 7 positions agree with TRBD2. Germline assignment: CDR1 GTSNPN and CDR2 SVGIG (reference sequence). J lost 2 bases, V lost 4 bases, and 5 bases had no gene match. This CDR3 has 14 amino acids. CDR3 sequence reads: CAWIPGLTYNEQFF. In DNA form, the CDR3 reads TGTGCCTGGATCCCGGGACTAACCTACAATGAGCAGTTCTTC.

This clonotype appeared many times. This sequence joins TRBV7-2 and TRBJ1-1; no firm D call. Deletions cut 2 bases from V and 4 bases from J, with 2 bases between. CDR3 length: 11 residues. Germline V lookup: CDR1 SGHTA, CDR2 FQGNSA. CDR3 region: CASSLLTEAFF. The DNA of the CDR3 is TGTGCCAGCAGCTTACTCACTGAAGCTTTCTTT. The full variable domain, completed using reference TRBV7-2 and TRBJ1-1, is GAGVSQSPSNKVTEKGKDVELRCDPISGHTALYWYRQSLGQGLEFLIYFQGNSAPDKSGLPSDRFSAERTGGSVSTLTIQRTQQEDSAVYLCASSLLTEAFFGQGTRLTVV.

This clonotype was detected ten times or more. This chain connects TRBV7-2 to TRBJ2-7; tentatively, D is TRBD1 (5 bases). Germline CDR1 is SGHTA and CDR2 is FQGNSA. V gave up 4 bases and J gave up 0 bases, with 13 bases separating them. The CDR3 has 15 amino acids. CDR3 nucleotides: TGTGCCAGCAGCTCCCGGACAACCCTCTCCTACGAGCAGTACTTC. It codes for CASSSRTTLSYEQYF.

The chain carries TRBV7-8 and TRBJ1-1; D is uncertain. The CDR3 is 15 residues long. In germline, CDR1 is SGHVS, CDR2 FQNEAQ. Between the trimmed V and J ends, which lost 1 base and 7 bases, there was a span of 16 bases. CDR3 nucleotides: TGTGCCAGCAGCTTAGATCGAGGCGCCGGAGGTGAAGCTTTCTTT. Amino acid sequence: CASSLDRGAGGEAFF. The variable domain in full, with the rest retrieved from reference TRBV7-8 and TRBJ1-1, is GAGVSQSPRYKVAKRGQDVALRCDPISGHVSLFWYQQALGQGPEFLTYFQNEAQLDKSGLPSDRFFAERPEGSVSTLKIQRTQQEDSAVYLCASSLDRGAGGEAFFGQGTRLTVV.

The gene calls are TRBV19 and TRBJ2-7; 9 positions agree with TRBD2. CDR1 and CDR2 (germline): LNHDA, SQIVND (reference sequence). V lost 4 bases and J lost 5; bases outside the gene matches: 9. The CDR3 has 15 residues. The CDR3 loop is CASSTALAGADEQYF. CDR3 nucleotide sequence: TGTGCCAGTAGTACCGCTTTAGCGGGAGCGGACGAGCAGTACTTC.

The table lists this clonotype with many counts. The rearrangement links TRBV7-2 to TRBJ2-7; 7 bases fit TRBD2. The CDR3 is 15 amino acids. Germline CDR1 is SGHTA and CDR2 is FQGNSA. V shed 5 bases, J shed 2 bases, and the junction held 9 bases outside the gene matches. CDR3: CASSPLAAIAYEQYF. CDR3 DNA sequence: TGTGCCAGCAGCCCCCTAGCGGCCATAGCCTACGAGCAGTACTTC.

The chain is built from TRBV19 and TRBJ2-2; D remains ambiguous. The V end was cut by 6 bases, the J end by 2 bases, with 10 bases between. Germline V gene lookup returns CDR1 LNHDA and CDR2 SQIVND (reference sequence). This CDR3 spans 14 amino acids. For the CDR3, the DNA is TGTGCCAGTAGAGGCCTGGCAAACACCGGGGAGCTGTTTTTT. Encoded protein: CASRGLANTGELFF.

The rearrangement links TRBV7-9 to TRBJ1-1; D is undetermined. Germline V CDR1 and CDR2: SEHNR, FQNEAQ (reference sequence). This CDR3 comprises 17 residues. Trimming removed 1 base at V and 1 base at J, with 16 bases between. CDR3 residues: CASSLVISLDGNTEAFF. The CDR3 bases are TGTGCCAGCAGCTTAGTTATTTCGTTAGATGGGAACACTGAAGCTTTCTTT.

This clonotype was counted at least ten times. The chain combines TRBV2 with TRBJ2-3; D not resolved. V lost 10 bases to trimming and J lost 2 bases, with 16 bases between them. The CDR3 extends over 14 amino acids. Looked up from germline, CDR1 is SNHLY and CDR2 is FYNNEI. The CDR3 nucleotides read TGTGCCATCCCCCGGGCGTCGGACACAGATACGCAGTATTTT. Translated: CAIPRASDTDTQYF.

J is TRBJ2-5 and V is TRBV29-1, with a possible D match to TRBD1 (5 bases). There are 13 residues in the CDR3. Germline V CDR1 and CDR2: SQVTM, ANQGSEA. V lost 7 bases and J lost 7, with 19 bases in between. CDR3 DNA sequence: TGCAGCGCGACGACAGAGTCCCAATGGACCCAGTACTTC. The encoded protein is CSATTESQWTQYF.

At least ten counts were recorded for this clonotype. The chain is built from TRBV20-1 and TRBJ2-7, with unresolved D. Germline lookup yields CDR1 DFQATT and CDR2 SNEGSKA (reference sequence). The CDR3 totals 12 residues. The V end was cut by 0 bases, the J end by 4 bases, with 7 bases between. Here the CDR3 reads CSARDFGYEQYF. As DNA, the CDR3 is TGCAGTGCTAGAGATTTTGGGTACGAGCAGTACTTC.

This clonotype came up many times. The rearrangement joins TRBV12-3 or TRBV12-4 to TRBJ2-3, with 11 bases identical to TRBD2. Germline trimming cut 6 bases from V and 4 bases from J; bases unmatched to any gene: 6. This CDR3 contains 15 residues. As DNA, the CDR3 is TGTGCCAGCAGGCGACTAGCGGGAATCGCAGATACGCAGTATTTT. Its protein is CASRRLAGIADTQYF.

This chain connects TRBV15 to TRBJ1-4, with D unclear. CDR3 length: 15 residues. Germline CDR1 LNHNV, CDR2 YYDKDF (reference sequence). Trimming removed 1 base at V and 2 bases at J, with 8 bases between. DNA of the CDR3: TGTGCCACCAGCAGAGGTGCCGGGACTAATGAAAAACTGTTTTTT. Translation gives CATSRGAGTNEKLFF. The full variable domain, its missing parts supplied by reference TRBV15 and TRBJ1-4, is DAMVIQNPRYQVTQFGKPVTLSCSQTLNHNVMYWYQQKSSQAPKLLFHYYDKDFNNEADTPDNFQSRRPNTSFCFLDIRSPGLGDTAMYLCATSRGAGTNEKLFFGSGTQLSVL.

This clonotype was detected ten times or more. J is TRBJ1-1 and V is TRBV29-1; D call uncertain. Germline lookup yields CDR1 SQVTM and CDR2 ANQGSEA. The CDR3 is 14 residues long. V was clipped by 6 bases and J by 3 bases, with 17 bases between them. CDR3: CSVAGVNPYTEAFF. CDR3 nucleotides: TGCAGCGTCGCAGGAGTTAACCCCTACACTGAAGCTTTCTTT.

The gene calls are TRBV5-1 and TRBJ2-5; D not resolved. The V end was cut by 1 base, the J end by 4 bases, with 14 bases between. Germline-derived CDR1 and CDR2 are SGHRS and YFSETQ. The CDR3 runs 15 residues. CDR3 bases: TGCGCCAGCAGCTTGATGGTTGGTAGTTCAGAGACCCAGTACTTC. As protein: CASSLMVGSSETQYF.

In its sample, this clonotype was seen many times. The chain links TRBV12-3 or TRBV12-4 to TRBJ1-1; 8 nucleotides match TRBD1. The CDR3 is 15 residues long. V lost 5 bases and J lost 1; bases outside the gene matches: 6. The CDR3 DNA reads TGTGCCAGCAGTCCTCGGACAGGGTGGAACACTGAAGCTTTCTTT. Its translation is CASSPRTGWNTEAFF.

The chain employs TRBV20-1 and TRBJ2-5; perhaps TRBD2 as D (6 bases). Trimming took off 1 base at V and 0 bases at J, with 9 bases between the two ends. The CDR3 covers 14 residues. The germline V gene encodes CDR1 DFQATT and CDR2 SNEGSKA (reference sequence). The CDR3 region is CSARGRENQETQYF. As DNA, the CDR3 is TGCAGTGCTAGAGGACGGGAGAACCAAGAGACCCAGTACTTC.

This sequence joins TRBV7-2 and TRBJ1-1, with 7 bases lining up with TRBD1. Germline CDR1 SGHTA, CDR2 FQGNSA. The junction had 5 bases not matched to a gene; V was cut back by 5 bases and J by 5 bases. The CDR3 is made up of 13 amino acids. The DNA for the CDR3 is TGTGCCAGCAGCCGACAGGGTTGGACTGAAGCTTTCTTT. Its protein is CASSRQGWTEAFF.

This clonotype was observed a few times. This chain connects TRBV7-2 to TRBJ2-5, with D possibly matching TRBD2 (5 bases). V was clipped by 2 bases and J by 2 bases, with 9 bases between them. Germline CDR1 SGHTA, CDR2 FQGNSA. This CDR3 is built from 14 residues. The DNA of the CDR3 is TGTGCCAGCAGCTTATACTCGGGGCAAGAGACCCAGTACTTC. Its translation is CASSLYSGQETQYF.